One T cell receptor (beta chain) is described in this entry. These data are taken from a study of blood T cell repertoires in COVID-19. The germline V gene has CDR1 ENHRY and CDR2 SYGVKD. Trimming stripped 2 bases from V and 5 bases from J, with 15 bases between. The CDR3 spans 15 residues. Sequencing used immunoSEQ multiplex PCR; TCRdb keeps in-frame clones, though not all of them. The data show about 85,000 clones, roughly nine tenths seen once. The sequence came from a man aged 50-59 years with acute or convalescent COVID-19. Sequencing used peripheral blood. The rearrangement uses TRBV10-3 and TRBJ2-5, with D possibly being TRBD1 (5 bases). The CDR3 loop reads CAISEPNGALETQYF. As DNA, the CDR3 is TGTGCCATCAGTGAGCCCAATGGGGCTTTGGAGACCCAGTACTTC.